This T cell receptor beta chain was documented in a study of T-cell reconstitution after alpha-beta-depleted transplantation in children. Findings and limits, study-wide: The origin of high day-60 TCRbeta diversity in some patients lay in surviving recipient T cells and thymic progenitors.

This clonotype has a handful of counts. Antigen: not known. As it was prepared, the TCRbeta library received unique molecular identifiers. From the PCR reads, TCRdb called clonotypes with MiXCR, one entry per CDR3 protein. The sample contains almost 250,000 distinct CDR3 sequences, about 26% of which appear only once. This clonotype was sampled from a girl aged 2 to 9 with Fanconi anemia, due to receive a stem cell transplant. This material consisted of PBMCs, taken before TCRalphabeta/CD19-depleted stem cell transplant.

CDR3 protein: CARGLLADTQYF. DNA of the CDR3: TGTGCCAGGGGCCTTCTGGCAGATACGCAGTATTTT. V usage is TRBV19 and J usage is TRBJ2-3; D uncertain. Germline V CDR1 and CDR2: LNHDA, SQIVND (reference sequence). Trimming shortened V by 9 bases and J by 4 bases, and 11 bases separated the two germline ends. This CDR3 has 12 residues.